This TCR beta chain was retrieved from a study of metastatic and nonmetastatic thyroid tumors. As for the study in general: Repertoires were compared across blood and tumor or nodule tissue from malignant and benign thyroid patients. Notes on the study in general: The study reportedly found significantly higher TCR beta diversity in malignant thyroid tumors than benign nodules, in blood and tumor.

Not a single patient had been given any form of treatment at any point before undergoing thyroid surgery. This clone has only a few counts. Antigen specificity is unknown. Methods used by the authors: What underpinned the distant-metastasis classifier for papillary thyroid cancer was the set of CDR3 differences across clinicopathological groups. TCRdb used MiXCR to call clones anew from the PCR reads. TCRdb assigned the V and J calls; the authors' analysis was not used. The sample contains tens of thousands of clones, roughly 16% of which appear only once. The source is a male donor with papillary thyroid cancer or a benign thyroid nodule (not recorded which). Some clones in this sample may be carry-over from other donors' samples. Sequences were obtained from blood.

CDR3 nucleotide sequence: TGTGCCAGCAGCGATAGAGACCCCGAATTCTCAGATACGCAGTATTTT. Translation gives CASSDRDPEFSDTQYF. This sequence joins TRBV9 and TRBJ2-3; no clear D. Germline CDR1 SGDLS, CDR2 YYNGEE. The CDR3 is 16 amino acids. Trimming pared 3 bases from V and 4 bases from J, leaving 18 bases between.